The clone carrying this T cell receptor (beta chain) was seen more than once but under ten times. This entry belongs to a study of blood T cell repertoires in COVID-19. Losses at the gene ends were 6 bases for V and 5 bases for J; bases not matched to a gene: 5. The germline CDR1 and CDR2 sequences are MGHDK and SYGVNS. The CDR3 consists of 14 residues. Original processing methods: Amplified reference gene primers provided the basis for estimating nucleated cell counts. Assay: immunoSEQ multiplex PCR; the TCRdb copy retains only in-frame clones and omits some. For V, J and clone size, that table is used; D and trimming come from the DNA. The top ten hold 3.5% to 4.5% of the sample, which has 290,000 or so clones, nearly 90% seen once.

The chain joins TRBV25-1 to TRBJ1-4; TRBD1 matches 8 bases. Sequences were obtained from PBMCs or T cells enriched from blood (not recorded which). The receptor's source is a woman between 18 and 29 years old with acute COVID-19. CDR3 region: CASSTGQGNEKLFF. CDR3 nucleotide sequence: TGTGCCAGCAGCACCGGACAGGGAAATGAAAAACTGTTTTTT.